The sequence of this T cell receptor beta chain was determined in a study of blood T cell repertoires in COVID-19. Study-level background: COVID-19 samples, acute and convalescent, were from the United States, Italy and Spain. PBMCs, B-cell-depleted T cells, or T cells were the source of the cDNA or gDNA that made up the material.

In the original processing: Nucleated cell number was recorded as an estimate derived from reference gene primer amplification. Only in-frame clones appear in the TCRdb table, and some are missing; sequencing was by immunoSEQ multiplex PCR. The V and J calls and clone size were taken over from that table, and D and trimming were inferred from the DNA. The table shows 90,000 to 120,000 clones, with roughly 90% occurring only once. The CDR3 runs to 15 residues. V was clipped by 1 base and J by 6 bases, with 10 bases between them. Germline values: CDR1 SGHVS, CDR2 FNYEAQ. The chain carries TRBV7-6 and TRBJ1-6, with TRBD1 as a possible D gene (5 bases). This receptor was obtained from a man between 70 and 80 years old with acute or convalescent COVID-19. Sequenced material: peripheral blood. CDR3 amino acids: CASSLVQGANSPLHF. In nucleotides, the CDR3 is TGTGCCAGCAGCTTAGTCCAAGGGGCTAATTCACCCCTCCACTTT. Using reference TRBV7-6 and TRBJ1-6 for the parts outside the CDR3, the full variable domain is GAGVSQSPRYKVTKRGQDVALRCDPISGHVSLYWYRQALGQGPEFLTYFNYEAQQDKSGLPNDRFSAERPEGSISTLTIQRTEQRDSAMYRCASSLVQGANSPLHFGNGTRLTVT.